A selection of T cell receptor beta chains follows, all from one sample in a study of T-cell memory formation after mild COVID-19. From the 5' RACE reads, TCRdb called clonotypes with MiXCR, one entry per CDR3 protein. Here the sample spans roughly 110,000 distinct CDR3 sequences, around 12% being singletons. The sequenced sample was PBMCs or a T cell subset sorted from them (not recorded which). The receptors originated from an adult woman who had mild COVID-19 (a few samples of this study predate the infection). Cell type and time point are not known. The CDR3 runs from the conserved cysteine through the conserved F or W. A D gene is named only where the DNA matches it firmly. Clone sizes are given selectively: once, few, many, or a class where the clone is expanded.

>TRBJ2-7|few|.|TRBV4-1
TGCGCCAGCAGCCAAGAACAAAGCGGGTTCTACGAGCAGTACTTC
CASSQEQSGFYEQYF
>TRBJ2-7|few|.|TRBV3-1
TGTGCCAGCAGCCCCAAGCTGTTCAAGGCAGTGGATTTGTGGTCCTACGAGCAGTACTTC
CASSPKLFKAVDLWSYEQYF
>TRBJ2-2|.|.|TRBV4-2
TGTGCCAGCAGCCTTAACACGGCAACAGGGAACACCGGGGAGCTGTTTTTT
CASSLNTATGNTGELFF
>TRBJ2-5|.|.|TRBV7-9
TGTGCCAGCAGCCCCCCAGGGAGGGAGACCCAGTACTTC
CASSPPGRETQYF
>TRBJ2-2|.|.|TRBV7-6
TGTGCCAGCAGCTTAGCCCCAGGACAAGGCGGGACCGGGGAGCTGTTTTTT
CASSLAPGQGGTGELFF
>TRBJ2-1|many|.|TRBV2
TGTGCCAGCAGTGAAGCGACAAGGGTCTCCTACAATGAGCAGTTCTTC
CASSEATRVSYNEQFF
>TRBJ2-3|few|.|TRBV7-6
TGTGCCAGCAGCTTAACGGGGGAAGGAGATACGCAGTATTTT
CASSLTGEGDTQYF
>TRBJ2-7|few|TRBD2|TRBV15
TGTGCCACCAGCGAGGAGAGTCGGGAGGGCTACGAGCAGTACTTC
CATSEESREGYEQYF
>TRBJ2-7|many|TRBD1|TRBV6-5
TGTGCCAGCAGTTACAGCCAGGGGGCCTACGAGCAGTACTTC
CASSYSQGAYEQYF
>TRBJ2-3|few|.|TRBV10-3
TGTGCCATCAGTGCGACAGGCACAGATACGCAGTATTTT
CAISATGTDTQYF
>TRBJ1-2|.|TRBD1|TRBV4-1
TGCGCCAGCAGCCACCGGGAGGGGACAGACTATGGCTACACCTTC
CASSHREGTDYGYTF
>TRBJ2-7|.|TRBD1|TRBV13
TGTGCCAGCAGCTTGTACAGGGGACCCTCCTACGAGCAGTACTTC
CASSLYRGPSYEQYF
>TRBJ2-2|.|TRBD1|TRBV7-6
TGTGCCAGCAGCTTCCCCTTAGGGGGACAGGTAGCCGGGGAGCTGTTTTTT
CASSFPLGGQVAGELFF
>TRBJ2-7|many|TRBD2|TRBV7-3
TGTGCCAGCAGTCCGGGACTAGGCTACGAGCAGTACTTC
CASSPGLGYEQYF
>TRBJ1-2|.|.|TRBV7-9
TGTGCCAGCAGCTCAGCGGGACTCAGCTATGGCTACACCTTC
CASSSAGLSYGYTF
>TRBJ2-5|few|.|TRBV29-1
TGCAGCGTTGAAGATCAGGGGTGGGGTCCCCAAGAGACCCAGTACTTC
CSVEDQGWGPQETQYF
>TRBJ1-3|.|.|TRBV12-3/TRBV12-4
TGTGCCAGCACCGAAACAGGCTACTCTGGAAACACCATATATTTT
CASTETGYSGNTIYF
>TRBJ2-2|few|TRBD1|TRBV5-8
TGTGCCAGCAGCCCCCGGACAGGGGGCGTTACCGGGGAGCTGTTTTTT
CASSPRTGGVTGELFF
>TRBJ2-1|.|TRBD2|TRBV20-1
TGCAGTCTCCGAGCGGGAGTATTGTACAATGAGCAGTTCTTC
CSLRAGVLYNEQFF
>TRBJ2-7|few|TRBD2|TRBV27
TGTGCCAGCAGTGCTCGGGTCGGCGGACTAGCGGGGGGAGACGAGCAGTACTTC
CASSARVGGLAGGDEQYF
>TRBJ1-1|.|.|TRBV11-2
TGTGCCAGCAGCTCCAGACAACGCATCCCTGAAGCTTTCTTT
CASSSRQRIPEAFF
>TRBJ1-1|once|.|TRBV27
TGTGCCAGCAGTCCCGCGATCGATGGGACTGAAGCTTTCTTT
CASSPAIDGTEAFF
>TRBJ2-1|many|.|TRBV6-4
TGTGCCAGCAGTGACTCTAGCGGCTCTTACAATGAGCAGTTCTTC
CASSDSSGSYNEQFF
>TRBJ1-6|.|.|TRBV5-1
TGCGCCAGCGGGGAGATAGATAATTCACCCCTCCACTTT
CASGEIDNSPLHF
>TRBJ1-1|.|TRBD1|TRBV24-1
TGTGCCACCACTCCGGGACAGGGAAGAAGGGACACTGAAGCTTTCTTT
CATTPGQGRRDTEAFF
>TRBJ2-1|few|TRBD1|TRBV2
TGTGCCAGCAGGGGGGACAGGGATTTCGCGGAGCAGTTCTTC
CASRGDRDFAEQFF
>TRBJ1-1|.|.|TRBV24-1
TGTGCCACCTGGGGGGGAGGTGGCACTGAAGCTTTCTTT
CATWGGGGTEAFF
>TRBJ2-1|.|.|TRBV5-4
TGTGCCAGCAGCGCCCCTGGCAATGAGCAGTTCTTC
CASSAPGNEQFF
>TRBJ1-2|few|TRBD1|TRBV20-1
TGCAGTGCCCCACAGGGGGCGGGATATGGCTACACCTTC
CSAPQGAGYGYTF
>TRBJ2-7|.|.|TRBV24-1
TGTGCCACCAGTGAAGGAGGGCTCGAGCAGTACTTC
CATSEGGLEQYF
>TRBJ2-5|.|.|TRBV5-1
TGCGCCAGCAGCCCGGACACAGGGCCGTCCCAAGAGACCCAGTACTTC
CASSPDTGPSQETQYF
>TRBJ2-7|once|TRBD1|TRBV2
TGTGCCAGCAGTGAGGGACAGTTCGACGAGCAGTACTTC
CASSEGQFDEQYF
>TRBJ2-7|.|TRBD2|TRBV5-1
TGCGCCAGCAGCTTCGCGGGGGTTTCCTACGAGCAGTACTTC
CASSFAGVSYEQYF
>TRBJ2-1|.|TRBD2|TRBV7-6
TGTGCCAGCAGCCCCACTAGCGGGAGTCCAGGGGAGCAGTTCTTC
CASSPTSGSPGEQFF
>TRBJ1-1|few|.|TRBV12-3/TRBV12-4
TGTGCCAGCAAGGAGGCAGGGCGAACTGAAGCTTTCTTT
CASKEAGRTEAFF
>TRBJ2-7|.|.|TRBV6-4
TGTGCCAGCAGTGACTCGGCTCAGGAGCCGTACGAGCAGTACTTC
CASSDSAQEPYEQYF
>TRBJ2-2|many|.|TRBV19
TGTGCCAGTAGTTGGAGGGTGGCCGGGGAGCTGTTTTTT
CASSWRVAGELFF
>TRBJ2-7|many|.|TRBV7-8
TGTGCCAGCAGCTTAACAGGGAGTCAGGCCGAGCAGTACTTC
CASSLTGSQAEQYF
>TRBJ2-2|.|.|TRBV20-1
TGCAGTGCTAGAGATCTAGCGTCTCACACCGGGGAGCTGTTTTTT
CSARDLASHTGELFF
>TRBJ2-7|.|.|TRBV4-3
TGCGCCAGCAGCCAAGCGGGAGACTCCTACGAGCAGTACTTC
CASSQAGDSYEQYF
>TRBJ2-7|.|TRBD2|TRBV7-9
TGTGCCAGCAGCTTATCAGTAGCGGGCATCGAGAGCTCCTACGAGCAGTACTTC
CASSLSVAGIESSYEQYF
>TRBJ2-7|many|TRBD2|TRBV20-1
TGCAGTGCCACCGGGACTAGTGCCTACGAGCAGTACTTC
CSATGTSAYEQYF
>TRBJ2-7|many|TRBD2|TRBV6-5
TGTGCCAGCAGTTACAAGCGGGAGAGAGAGCAGTACTTC
CASSYKREREQYF
>TRBJ2-2|.|.|TRBV6-1
TGTGCCAGCAGTGTGTACGTGGACACCGGGGAGCTGTTTTTT
CASSVYVDTGELFF
>TRBJ2-7|many|.|TRBV5-1
TGCGCCAGCAGCTTGGAACGAGGCACGGACGAGCAGTACTTC
CASSLERGTDEQYF
>TRBJ2-1|few|TRBD2|TRBV12-3/TRBV12-4
TGTGCCAGCAGAGCGGGGGGAGTGTACAATGAGCAGTTCTTC
CASRAGGVYNEQFF
>TRBJ2-5|few|TRBD1|TRBV27
TGTGCCAGCAGCCCCCCCCCAGGGGGCCAGTACTTC
CASSPPPGGQYF
>TRBJ2-3|few|.|TRBV7-2
TGTGCCAGCAGCCCCCCGGGCGGTCGCACAGATACGCAGTATTTT
CASSPPGGRTDTQYF
>TRBJ2-7|.|.|TRBV7-2
TGTGCCAGCAGCTTAAATGGGAGGATGGAATCGGGGAGCCCCTACGAGCAGTACTTC
CASSLNGRMESGSPYEQYF
>TRBJ2-3|.|TRBD2|TRBV12-3/TRBV12-4
TGTGCCAGCAGTCCCCTAGGTAGCGGGGGGACTAGCACAGATACGCAGTATTTT
CASSPLGSGGTSTDTQYF
>TRBJ2-7|few|TRBD1|TRBV27
TGTGCCAGCAGCCCGTGGGACAGGGGCTACGAGCAGTACTTC
CASSPWDRGYEQYF
>TRBJ2-5|.|.|TRBV24-1
TGTGCCACCAGTGATCTCGAAGTAGAGACCCAGTACTTC
CATSDLEVETQYF
>TRBJ2-3|few|TRBD2|TRBV12-3/TRBV12-4
TGTGCCAGCAGGCCGATGGGACTAGCGGGAGATTGGTCCACAGATACGCAGTATTTT
CASRPMGLAGDWSTDTQYF
>TRBJ2-3|.|TRBD2|TRBV2
TGTGCCAGCACTAGCGGCAGCACAGATACGCAGTATTTT
CASTSGSTDTQYF
>TRBJ2-5|.|TRBD2|TRBV4-2
TGTGCCAGCAGCCAAGGTTCCGGGCTAGCGGGAGAAATAGGGGAGACCCAGTACTTC
CASSQGSGLAGEIGETQYF
>TRBJ2-2|.|.|TRBV21-1
TGTGCCAGCAGCGGGAGTCCGCAGATAACCGGGGAGCTGTTTTTT
CASSGSPQITGELFF
>TRBJ2-7|few|TRBD1|TRBV2
TGTGCCAGCAGTGTTCCGTGGGGGGAACAGGGGGCAGGCGAGCAGTACTTC
CASSVPWGEQGAGEQYF
>TRBJ2-3|few|.|TRBV24-1
TGTGCCACCAGCCCTCCTGTAAGTACAGATACGCAGTATTTT
CATSPPVSTDTQYF
>TRBJ2-1|.|.|TRBV7-9
TGTGCCAGCAGGTCGGACTCGTACAATGAGCAGTTCTTC
CASRSDSYNEQFF